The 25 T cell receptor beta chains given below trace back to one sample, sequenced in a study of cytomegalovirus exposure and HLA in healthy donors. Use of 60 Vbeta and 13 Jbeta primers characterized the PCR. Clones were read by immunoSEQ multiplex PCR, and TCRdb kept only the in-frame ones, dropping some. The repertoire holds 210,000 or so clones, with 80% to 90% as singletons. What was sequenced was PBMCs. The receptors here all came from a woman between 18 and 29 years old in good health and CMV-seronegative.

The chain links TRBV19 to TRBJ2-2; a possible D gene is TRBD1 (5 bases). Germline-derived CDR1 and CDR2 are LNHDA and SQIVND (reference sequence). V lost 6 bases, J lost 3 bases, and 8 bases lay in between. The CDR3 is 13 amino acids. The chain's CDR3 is CASSVRDTGELFF. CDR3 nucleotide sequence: TGTGCCAGTAGCGTCAGGGACACCGGGGAGCTGTTTTTT.

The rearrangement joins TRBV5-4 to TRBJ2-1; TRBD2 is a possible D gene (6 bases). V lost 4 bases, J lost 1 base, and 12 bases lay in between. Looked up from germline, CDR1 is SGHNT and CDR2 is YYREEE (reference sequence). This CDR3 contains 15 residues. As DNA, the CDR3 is TGTGCCAGCAGCAAGGGCGGAGGGTCCTACAATGAGCAGTTCTTC. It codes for CASSKGGGSYNEQFF.

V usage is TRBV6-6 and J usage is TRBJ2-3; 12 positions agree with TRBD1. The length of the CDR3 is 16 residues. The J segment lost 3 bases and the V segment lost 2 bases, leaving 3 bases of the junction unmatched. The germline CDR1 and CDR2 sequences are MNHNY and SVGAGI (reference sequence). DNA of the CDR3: TGTGCCAGCAGTTACGGGACAGGGGGCCTGACAGATACGCAGTATTTT. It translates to CASSYGTGGLTDTQYF.

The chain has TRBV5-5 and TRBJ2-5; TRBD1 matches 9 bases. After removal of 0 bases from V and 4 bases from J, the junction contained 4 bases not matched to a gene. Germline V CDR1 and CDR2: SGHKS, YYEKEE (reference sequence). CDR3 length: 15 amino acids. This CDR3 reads CASSLDRGPRETQYF. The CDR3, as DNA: TGTGCCAGCAGCTTGGACAGGGGGCCTAGAGAGACCCAGTACTTC.

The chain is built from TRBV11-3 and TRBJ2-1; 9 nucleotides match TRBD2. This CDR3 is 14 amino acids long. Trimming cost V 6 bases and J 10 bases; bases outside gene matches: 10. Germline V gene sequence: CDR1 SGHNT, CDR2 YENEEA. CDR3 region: CASSSGGGYREQFF. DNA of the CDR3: TGTGCCAGCAGTAGCGGGGGCGGATATCGCGAGCAGTTCTTC.

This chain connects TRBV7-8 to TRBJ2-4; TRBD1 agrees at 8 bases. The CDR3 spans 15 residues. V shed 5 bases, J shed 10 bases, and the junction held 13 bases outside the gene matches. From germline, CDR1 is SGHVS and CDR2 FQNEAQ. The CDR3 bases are TGTGCCAGCAGCCGCTGGGGGCAGGACAGGGCAATTCAGTACTTC. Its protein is CASSRWGQDRAIQYF.

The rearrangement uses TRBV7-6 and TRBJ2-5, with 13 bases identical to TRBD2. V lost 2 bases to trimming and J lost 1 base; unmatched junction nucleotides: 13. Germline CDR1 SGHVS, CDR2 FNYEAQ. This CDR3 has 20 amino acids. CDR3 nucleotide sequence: TGTGCCAGCAGCTTAATTGCGACTAGCGGGGGGCCGGGGTCCCAAGAGACCCAGTACTTC. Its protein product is CASSLIATSGGPGSQETQYF.

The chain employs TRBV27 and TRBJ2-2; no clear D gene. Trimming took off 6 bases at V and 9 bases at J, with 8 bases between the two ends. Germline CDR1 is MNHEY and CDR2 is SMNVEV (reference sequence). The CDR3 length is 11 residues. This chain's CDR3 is CASSAARELFF. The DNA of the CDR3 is TGTGCCAGCAGCGCGGCCCGGGAGCTGTTTTTT.

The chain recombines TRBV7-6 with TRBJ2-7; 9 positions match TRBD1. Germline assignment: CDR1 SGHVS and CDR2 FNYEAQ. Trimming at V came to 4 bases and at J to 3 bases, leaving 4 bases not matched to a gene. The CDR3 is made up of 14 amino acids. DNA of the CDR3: TGTGCCAGCAGCTCCCCGACAGGGGGCTACGAGCAGTACTTC. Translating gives CASSSPTGGYEQYF.

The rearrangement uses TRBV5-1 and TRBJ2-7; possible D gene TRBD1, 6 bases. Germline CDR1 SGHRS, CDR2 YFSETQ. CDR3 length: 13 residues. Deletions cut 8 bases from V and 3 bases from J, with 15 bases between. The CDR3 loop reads CASSQGTSYEQYF. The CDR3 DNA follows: TGCGCCAGTTCACAGGGAACGAGCTACGAGCAGTACTTC.

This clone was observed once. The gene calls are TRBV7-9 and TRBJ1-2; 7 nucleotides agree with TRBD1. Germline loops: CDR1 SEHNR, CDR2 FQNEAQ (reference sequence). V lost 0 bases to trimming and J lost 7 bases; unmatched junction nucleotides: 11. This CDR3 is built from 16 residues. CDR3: CASSLAQVPAGGGYTF. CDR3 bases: TGTGCCAGCAGCTTAGCGCAGGTACCCGCAGGGGGTGGCTACACCTTC.

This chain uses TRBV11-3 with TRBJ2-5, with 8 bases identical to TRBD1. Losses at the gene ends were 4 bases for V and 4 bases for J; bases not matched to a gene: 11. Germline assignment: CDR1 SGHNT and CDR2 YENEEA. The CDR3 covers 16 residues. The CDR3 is CASSSPMDRVTETQYF. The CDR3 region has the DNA TGTGCCAGCAGCTCCCCGATGGACAGGGTCACAGAGACCCAGTACTTC. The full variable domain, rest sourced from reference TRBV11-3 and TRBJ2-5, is EAGVVQSPRYKIIEKKQPVAFWCNPISGHNTLYWYLQNLGQGPELLIRYENEEAVDDSQLPKDRFSAERLKGVDSTLKIQPAELGDSAVYLCASSSPMDRVTETQYFGPGTRLLVL.

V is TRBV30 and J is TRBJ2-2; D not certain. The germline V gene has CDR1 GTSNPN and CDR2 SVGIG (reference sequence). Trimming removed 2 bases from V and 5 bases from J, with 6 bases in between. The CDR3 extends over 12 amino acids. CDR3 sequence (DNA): TGTGCCTGGAGTATACGGACCGGGGAGCTGTTTTTT. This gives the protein CAWSIRTGELFF.

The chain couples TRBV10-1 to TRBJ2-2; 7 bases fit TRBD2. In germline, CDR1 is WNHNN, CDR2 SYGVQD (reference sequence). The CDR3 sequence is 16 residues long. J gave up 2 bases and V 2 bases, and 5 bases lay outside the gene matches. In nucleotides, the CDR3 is TGCGCCAGCAGTGAGGGACTAGGAGCAAACACCGGGGAGCTGTTTTTT. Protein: CASSEGLGANTGELFF.

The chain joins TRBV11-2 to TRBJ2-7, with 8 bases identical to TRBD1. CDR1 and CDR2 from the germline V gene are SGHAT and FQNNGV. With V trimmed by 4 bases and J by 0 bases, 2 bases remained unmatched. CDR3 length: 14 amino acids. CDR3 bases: TGTGCCAGCAGCTACGGGACAGGCTCCTACGAGCAGTACTTC. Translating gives CASSYGTGSYEQYF.

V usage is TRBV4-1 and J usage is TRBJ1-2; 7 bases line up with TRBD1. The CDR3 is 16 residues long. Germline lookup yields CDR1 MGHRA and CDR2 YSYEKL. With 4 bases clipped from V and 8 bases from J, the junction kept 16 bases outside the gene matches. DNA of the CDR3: TGCGCCAGCAGCCGCCGGGACAGACTCCCGCCTGAGGGCTACACCTTC. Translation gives CASSRRDRLPPEGYTF.

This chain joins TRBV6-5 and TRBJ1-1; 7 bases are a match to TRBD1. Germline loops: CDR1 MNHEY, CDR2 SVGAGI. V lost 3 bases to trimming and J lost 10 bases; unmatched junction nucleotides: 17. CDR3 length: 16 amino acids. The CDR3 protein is CASSYNRDSSRSGAFF. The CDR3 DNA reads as TGTGCCAGCAGTTATAACAGGGACAGCTCTAGGTCTGGAGCTTTCTTT.

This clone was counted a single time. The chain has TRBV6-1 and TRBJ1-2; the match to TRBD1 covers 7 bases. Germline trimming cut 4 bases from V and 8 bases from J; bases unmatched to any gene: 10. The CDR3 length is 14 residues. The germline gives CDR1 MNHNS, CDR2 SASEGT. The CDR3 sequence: CASSVSEGAQGYTF. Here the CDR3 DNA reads TGTGCCAGCAGTGTCTCCGAGGGGGCGCAGGGCTACACCTTC.

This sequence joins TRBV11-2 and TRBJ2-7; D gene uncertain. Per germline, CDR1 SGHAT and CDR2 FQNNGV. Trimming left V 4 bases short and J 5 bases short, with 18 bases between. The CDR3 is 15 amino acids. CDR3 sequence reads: CASSSLTFGSDEQYF. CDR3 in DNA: TGTGCCAGCAGCTCATTGACCTTTGGCAGCGACGAGCAGTACTTC. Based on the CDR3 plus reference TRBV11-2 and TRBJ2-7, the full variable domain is EAGVAQSPRYKIIEKRQSVAFWCNPISGHATLYWYQQILGQGPKLLIQFQNNGVVDDSQLPKDRFSAERLKGVDSTLKIQPAKLEDSAVYLCASSSLTFGSDEQYFGPGTRLTVT.

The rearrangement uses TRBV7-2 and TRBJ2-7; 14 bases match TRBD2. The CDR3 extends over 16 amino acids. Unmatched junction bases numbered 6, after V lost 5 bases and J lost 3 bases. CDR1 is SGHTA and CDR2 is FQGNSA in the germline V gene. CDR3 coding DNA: TGTGCCAGCAGCGCCGGTGGGACTAGCGGGAGCTACGAGCAGTACTTC. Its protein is CASSAGGTSGSYEQYF. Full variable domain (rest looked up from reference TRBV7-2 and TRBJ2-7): GAGVSQSPSNKVTEKGKDVELRCDPISGHTALYWYRQSLGQGLEFLIYFQGNSAPDKSGLPSDRFSAERTGGSVSTLTIQRTQQEDSAVYLCASSAGGTSGSYEQYFGPGTRLTVT.

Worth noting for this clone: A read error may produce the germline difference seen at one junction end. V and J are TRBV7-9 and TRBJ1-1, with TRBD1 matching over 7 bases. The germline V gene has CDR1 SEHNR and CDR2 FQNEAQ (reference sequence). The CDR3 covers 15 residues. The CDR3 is CSSSPWTGRNTEAFF. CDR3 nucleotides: TGTTCCAGCAGCCCATGGACAGGAAGGAACACTGAAGCTTTCTTT.

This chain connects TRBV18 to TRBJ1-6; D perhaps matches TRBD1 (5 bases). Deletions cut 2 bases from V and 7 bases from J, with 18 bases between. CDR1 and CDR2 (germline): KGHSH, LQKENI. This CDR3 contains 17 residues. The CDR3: CASSPKGTARTNSPLHF. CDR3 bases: TGTGCCAGCTCACCAAAAGGGACTGCCCGGACCAATTCACCCCTCCACTTT.

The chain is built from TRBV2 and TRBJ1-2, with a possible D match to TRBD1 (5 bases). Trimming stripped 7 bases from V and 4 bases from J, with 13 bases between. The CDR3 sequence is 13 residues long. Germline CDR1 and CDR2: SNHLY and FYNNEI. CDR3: CASTVDNFYGYTF. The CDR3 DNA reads TGTGCCAGCACCGTGGACAATTTCTATGGCTACACCTTC.

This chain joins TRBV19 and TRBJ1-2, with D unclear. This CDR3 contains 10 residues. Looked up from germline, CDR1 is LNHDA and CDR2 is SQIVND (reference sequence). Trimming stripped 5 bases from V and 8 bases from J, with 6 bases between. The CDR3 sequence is CASSAYGYTF. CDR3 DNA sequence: TGTGCCAGTAGTGCCTACGGCTACACCTTC. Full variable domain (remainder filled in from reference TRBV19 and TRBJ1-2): DGGITQSPKYLFRKEGQNVTLSCEQNLNHDAMYWYRQDPGQGLRLIYYSQIVNDFQKGDIAEGYSVSREKKESFPLTVTSAQKNPTAFYLCASSAYGYTFGSGTRLTVV.

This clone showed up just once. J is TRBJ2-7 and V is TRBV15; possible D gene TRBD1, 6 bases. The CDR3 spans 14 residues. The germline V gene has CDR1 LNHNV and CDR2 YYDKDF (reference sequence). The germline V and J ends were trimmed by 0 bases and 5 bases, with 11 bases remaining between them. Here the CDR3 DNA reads TGTGCCACCAGCAGAGAGAACACAGGGAACGAGCAGTACTTC. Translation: CATSRENTGNEQYF.